These 31 T cell receptor beta chains came from one sample sequenced in a study. Using immunoSEQ multiplex PCR, the repertoire was profiled, and TCRdb retains in-frame clones only, with some absent. The data contain about 50,000 clones, 85% to 95% of them singletons. The sequenced sample was PBMCs. These receptors were collected from a man between 35 and 55 years old with rheumatoid arthritis.

This clone turned up a few times. V is TRBV5-1 and J is TRBJ2-4; 9 bases agree with TRBD1. This CDR3 region has 13 residues. Germline V lookup: CDR1 SGHRS, CDR2 YFSETQ. V trimming: 4 bases; J trimming: 9 bases; junction bases outside the gene matches: 5. The CDR3 nucleotides read TGCGCCAGCAGCCCGGACAGGGGAGTCATTCAGTACTTC. This gives the protein CASSPDRGVIQYF. The whole variable domain, remainder taken from reference TRBV5-1 and TRBJ2-4, is KAGVTQTPRYLIKTRGQQVTLSCSPISGHRSVSWYQQTPGQGLQFLFEYFSETQRNKGNFPGRFSGRQFSNSRSEMNVSTLELGDSALYLCASSPDRGVIQYFGAGTRLSVL.

This clone was counted between two and nine times. This chain links TRBV4-2 with TRBJ2-7, with a weak D call TRBD1 (5 bases). The CDR3 runs 14 residues. Germline V lookup: CDR1 LGHNA, CDR2 YNFKEQ. V lost 4 bases to trimming and J lost 4 bases, with 14 bases between them. This CDR3 reads CASSRGDSLYEQYF. CDR3 sequence (DNA): TGTGCCAGCAGCCGAGGTGACAGTTTGTACGAGCAGTACTTC.

The chain combines TRBV7-9 with TRBJ1-5; 7 nucleotides line up with TRBD1. The V gene end was trimmed by 5 bases and the J gene end by 0 bases; junction bases not matched to a gene: 4. This CDR3 spans 15 amino acids. Germline lookup yields CDR1 SEHNR and CDR2 FQNEAQ (reference sequence). As DNA, the CDR3 is TGTGCCAGCAGCGGAACAGGGGTTAGCAATCAGCCCCAGCATTTT. This sequence encodes CASSGTGVSNQPQHF.

The chain employs TRBV3-1 (or the pseudogene TRBV3-2) and TRBJ1-6; TRBD1 aligns across 9 bases. V was pared by 4 bases and J by 8 bases, with 3 bases of the junction left unmatched. In germline, CDR1 is LGHDT, CDR2 YNNKEL (reference sequence). The CDR3 loop spans 14 amino acids. The CDR3 nucleotides read TGTGCCAGCAGCCTCCGGGACAGGGATTCACCCCTCCACTTT. It encodes CASSLRDRDSPLHF.

V and J are TRBV27 and TRBJ2-2, with D possibly matching TRBD1 (6 bases). Germline loops: CDR1 MNHEY, CDR2 SMNVEV (reference sequence). This CDR3 contains 16 residues. The V gene lost 0 bases and the J gene lost 2 bases, with 10 bases spanning the gap. CDR3 sequence reads: CASSLSWGLNTGELFF. CDR3 DNA: TGTGCCAGCAGTTTATCGTGGGGGCTTAACACCGGGGAGCTGTTTTTT.

The chain couples TRBV5-4 to TRBJ2-7, with 8 nucleotides matching TRBD1. The CDR3 runs to 15 residues. Germline loops: CDR1 SGHNT, CDR2 YYREEE (reference sequence). With 2 bases clipped from V and 3 bases from J, the junction kept 7 bases outside the gene matches. CDR3 in amino acids: CASSLRTGSVYEQYF. The DNA for the CDR3 is TGTGCCAGCAGCTTACGGACAGGGAGCGTCTACGAGCAGTACTTC.

The chain employs TRBV9 and TRBJ1-5, with no clear D. The CDR3 consists of 12 residues. Germline V CDR1 and CDR2: SGDLS, YYNGEE. Trimming removed 3 bases from V and 4 bases from J, with 5 bases in between. CDR3 residues: CASSAGNQPQHF. The CDR3 bases are TGTGCCAGCAGCGCGGGGAATCAGCCCCAGCATTTT.

The chain combines TRBV18 with TRBJ1-2; D possibly corresponds to TRBD1 (6 bases). From germline, CDR1 is KGHSH and CDR2 LQKENI. The ends were cut back, 0 bases at V and 6 bases at J, with 8 bases in the middle. This CDR3 has 13 residues. CDR3 sequence: CASSPPGQHGYTF. The CDR3 DNA follows: TGTGCCAGCTCACCACCCGGACAGCATGGCTACACCTTC.

The J gene is TRBJ1-5, the V gene TRBV14, with 10 nucleotides matching TRBD1. The germline gives CDR1 SGHDN, CDR2 FVKESK. With 2 bases clipped from V and 1 base from J, the junction kept 14 bases outside the gene matches. This CDR3 is 20 amino acids long. The CDR3 DNA sequence: TGTGCCAGCAGCCAAAACCCGGGACAGGGGACTTGGTGGAGCAATCAGCCCCAGCATTTT. It translates to CASSQNPGQGTWWSNQPQHF.

The genes are TRBV5-1 and TRBJ2-3, with D perhaps being TRBD1 or TRBD2 (5 bases each). CDR3 length: 17 amino acids. The V gene's germline CDR1 is SGHRS and CDR2 YFSETQ. V was clipped by 4 bases and J by 0 bases, with 18 bases between them. The CDR3 nucleotides read TGCGCCAGCAGCCCGACGAGGGGTTCCCCTAGCACAGATACGCAGTATTTT. This encodes CASSPTRGSPSTDTQYF. The entire variable domain, with the rest obtained from reference TRBV5-1 and TRBJ2-3, is as follows: KAGVTQTPRYLIKTRGQQVTLSCSPISGHRSVSWYQQTPGQGLQFLFEYFSETQRNKGNFPGRFSGRQFSNSRSEMNVSTLELGDSALYLCASSPTRGSPSTDTQYFGPGTRLTVL.

The chain links TRBV19 to TRBJ2-3; D ambiguous. CDR1 and CDR2 (germline): LNHDA, SQIVND (reference sequence). This CDR3 region has 11 residues. Trimming cost V 7 bases and J 10 bases, with 12 bases left between them. CDR3 loop: CASNFGGAQYF. CDR3 DNA: TGTGCCAGTAATTTCGGTGGGGCGCAGTATTTT. The entire variable domain, with the rest obtained from reference TRBV19 and TRBJ2-3, is as follows: DGGITQSPKYLFRKEGQNVTLSCEQNLNHDAMYWYRQDPGQGLRLIYYSQIVNDFQKGDIAEGYSVSREKKESFPLTVTSAQKNPTAFYLCASNFGGAQYFGPGTRLTVL.

The gene calls are TRBV5-1 and TRBJ1-1; 11 positions agree with TRBD1. The CDR3 consists of 14 residues. The V segment lost 4 bases and the J segment 4 bases; nucleotides outside the gene matches: 3. In germline, CDR1 is SGHRS, CDR2 YFSETQ. CDR3 amino acids: CASSTGTGGTEAFF. The CDR3 region has the DNA TGCGCCAGCAGCACCGGGACAGGGGGCACTGAAGCTTTCTTT.

The rearrangement links TRBV5-4 to TRBJ1-2; TRBD1 matches 9 bases. From germline, CDR1 is SGHNT and CDR2 YYREEE (reference sequence). Germline trimming cut 2 bases from V and 2 bases from J; bases unmatched to any gene: 4. This CDR3 is built from 15 residues. In DNA, the CDR3 is TGTGCCAGCAGCTTCGAAGGACAGGGGAACTATGGCTACACCTTC. The encoded protein is CASSFEGQGNYGYTF.

The gene calls are TRBV11-1 and TRBJ2-6, with D possibly being TRBD2 (7 bases). V lost 8 bases and J lost 1, with 15 bases in between. The CDR3 loop spans 16 amino acids. CDR1 and CDR2 (germline): SGHAT, FQDESV (reference sequence). The CDR3, as DNA: TGTGCCAGCGGGGGGGCCCTTTATTCTGGGGCCAACGTCCTGACTTTC. Its protein is CASGGALYSGANVLTF.

This clone was observed once. This chain uses TRBV10-3 with TRBJ1-1; no reliable D call. The CDR3 contains 13 residues. Per germline, CDR1 ENHRY and CDR2 SYGVKD. The V end was cut by 4 bases, the J end by 1 base, with 7 bases between. The CDR3 loop reads CAISAGENTEAFF. CDR3 nucleotides: TGTGCCATCAGTGCAGGAGAGAACACTGAAGCTTTCTTT.

This clone has only a few counts. Here the CDR3 reads CASILDQGGDYTF. In nucleotides, the CDR3 is TGTGCCAGCATTCTTGATCAGGGAGGGGACTACACCTTC. The rearrangement uses TRBV6-6 and TRBJ1-2, with D possibly being TRBD1 (5 bases). The CDR3 totals 13 residues. The V end was cut by 7 bases, the J end by 10 bases, with 19 bases between. Germline lookup yields CDR1 MNHNY and CDR2 SVGAGI (reference sequence).

The chain is built from TRBV30 and TRBJ1-1; 7 bases are a match to TRBD1. The germline gives CDR1 GTSNPN, CDR2 SVGIG (reference sequence). J was trimmed by 5 bases and V by 2 bases; bases with no gene match: 8. CDR3 size: 14 residues. Here the CDR3 reads CAWSSDRVMTEAFF. The CDR3 nucleotides are TGTGCCTGGAGTAGCGACAGGGTTATGACTGAAGCTTTCTTT. The complete variable domain, with remaining parts taken from reference TRBV30 and TRBJ1-1, reads SQTIHQWPATLVQPVGSPLSLECTVEGTSNPNLYWYRQAAGRGLQLLFYSVGIGQISSEVPQNLSASRPQDRQFILSSKKLLLSDSGFYLCAWSSDRVMTEAFFGQGTRLTVV.

The chain joins TRBV9 to TRBJ1-5, with TRBD1 as a possible D gene (5 bases). V was trimmed by 7 bases and J by 0 bases, leaving 14 bases between them. The germline V gene has CDR1 SGDLS and CDR2 YYNGEE. CDR3 size: 15 residues. The CDR3 spells CASGRGDYSNQPQHF. The CDR3 nucleotides are TGTGCCAGCGGTCGAGGGGATTATAGCAATCAGCCCCAGCATTTT. The full variable domain, with the rest looked up from reference TRBV9 and TRBJ1-5, is DSGVTQTPKHLITATGQRVTLRCSPRSGDLSVYWYQQSLDQGLQFLIQYYNGEERAKGNILERFSAQQFPDLHSELNLSSLELGDSALYFCASGRGDYSNQPQHFGDGTRLSIL.

This chain connects TRBV7-3 to TRBJ2-1; D is undetermined. V was cut by 2 bases and J by 5 bases, with 7 bases left in between. Germline V gene lookup returns CDR1 SGHTA and CDR2 FQGTGA. This CDR3 contains 13 residues. CDR3 in DNA: TGTGCCAGCAGCTTAGTTCAACACAATGAGCAGTTCTTC. Protein: CASSLVQHNEQFF. Variable domain in full (rest from reference TRBV7-3 and TRBJ2-1): GAGVSQTPSNKVTEKGKYVELRCDPISGHTALYWYRQSLGQGPEFLIYFQGTGAADDSGLPNDRFFAVRPEGSVSTLKIQRTERGDSAVYLCASSLVQHNEQFFGPGTRLTVL.

The V and J genes are TRBV5-8 and TRBJ2-5, with no clear D. Germline V gene sequence: CDR1 SGHTS, CDR2 YDEGEE. The CDR3 has 13 amino acids. V lost 4 bases and J lost 4, with 11 bases in between. The CDR3 region is CASSRSLTETQYF. CDR3 coding DNA: TGTGCCAGCAGCCGGTCACTTACAGAGACCCAGTACTTC.

The table lists this clone with a count of one. The chain joins TRBV24-1 to TRBJ2-3; a possible D gene is TRBD2 (7 bases). Germline CDR1 and CDR2: KGHDR and SFDVKD. With 4 bases removed from V and 6 bases from J, the gap between germline ends came to 16 bases. The CDR3 has 15 amino acids. The CDR3 nucleotides read TGTGCCACCAGTGAGGGGGGGCGTACCGCGGATACGCAGTATTTT. Its translation: CATSEGGRTADTQYF.

The chain employs TRBV7-2 and TRBJ2-5; D is perhaps TRBD2 (6 bases). Germline V gives CDR1 SGHTA, CDR2 FQGNSA. There are 15 residues in the CDR3. V gave up 6 bases and J gave up 7 bases, with 21 bases separating them. The chain's CDR3 is CASRPPGERSGTQYF. DNA of the CDR3: TGTGCCAGCAGACCCCCGGGAGAACGCTCGGGGACCCAGTACTTC.

This CDR3 is CASSDIIPVVGTEAFF. The CDR3 region has the DNA TGTGCCAGCTCGGATATTATCCCGGTGGTAGGCACTGAAGCTTTCTTT. This sequence joins TRBV18 and TRBJ1-1, with D unresolved. Trimming removed 6 bases from V and 4 bases from J, with 21 bases in between. CDR1 is KGHSH, CDR2 LQKENI, per germline. The CDR3 runs to 16 residues.

CDR3 sequence: CASSLGLAGGQETQYF. In nucleotides, the CDR3 is TGTGCCAGCAGCTTAGGGCTAGCGGGAGGCCAAGAGACCCAGTACTTC. The rearrangement uses TRBV7-3 and TRBJ2-5; TRBD2 matches at 11 bases. This CDR3 region has 16 residues. V shed 2 bases and J 1 base; nucleotides not matched to a gene: 3. Looked up from germline, CDR1 is SGHTA and CDR2 is FQGTGA.

The chain uses TRBV3-1 (or the pseudogene TRBV3-2) and TRBJ1-5; D possibly corresponds to TRBD1 (6 bases). Trimming removed 6 bases from V and 0 bases from J, with 21 bases in between. CDR3 length: 18 residues. Germline CDR1 and CDR2: LGHDT and YNNKEL (reference sequence). The CDR3 is CASSPRGGGPYSNQPQHF. In DNA, the CDR3 is TGTGCCAGCAGTCCACGGGGCGGGGGGCCTTATAGCAATCAGCCCCAGCATTTT.

V and J are TRBV19 and TRBJ1-3; D unclear. V was cut by 5 bases and J by 0 bases, with 8 bases left in between. CDR3 length: 14 amino acids. Per the germline V gene, CDR1 is LNHDA and CDR2 is SQIVND (reference sequence). This chain's CDR3 is CASSVTGSGNTIYF. The CDR3 DNA is TGTGCCAGTAGTGTTACCGGCTCTGGAAACACCATATATTTT.

This chain links TRBV7-3 with TRBJ2-6; D unresolved. The CDR3 covers 16 residues. Germline values: CDR1 SGHTA, CDR2 FQGTGA. Between the trimmed V and J ends, which lost 5 bases and 0 bases, there was a span of 11 bases. The CDR3 DNA reads as TGTGCCAGCAGCCCGATGGGCTCCTCTGGGGCCAACGTCCTGACTTTC. This gives the protein CASSPMGSSGANVLTF.

The V call is TRBV12-3 or TRBV12-4, the J call TRBJ1-5; no reliable D call. The CDR3 is 13 amino acids. Trimming removed 1 base from V and 2 bases from J, with 3 bases in between. CDR3 protein: CASSLDRNQPQHF. As DNA, the CDR3 is TGTGCCAGCAGTTTAGATCGCAATCAGCCCCAGCATTTT.

The CDR3 sequence: CASSLGSWGRTGIEQFF. The CDR3 DNA sequence: TGTGCCAGCAGCTTAGGGTCGTGGGGGCGGACAGGTATCGAGCAGTTCTTC. J is TRBJ2-1 and V is TRBV7-2; 7 positions agree with TRBD1. Trimming removed 1 base from V and 10 bases from J; junction bases left unmatched: 16. CDR1 and CDR2 from the germline V gene are SGHTA and FQGNSA. The CDR3 contains 17 residues.

This sequence joins TRBV7-9 and TRBJ2-3; D may be TRBD2 (6 bases). In germline, CDR1 is SEHNR, CDR2 FQNEAQ (reference sequence). This CDR3 comprises 14 residues. Trimming shortened V by 3 bases and J by 8 bases, and 15 bases separated the two germline ends. The CDR3 DNA is TGTGCCAGCAGCTTGGAGGGAAGCGAAGGTACGCAGTATTTT. This encodes CASSLEGSEGTQYF.

This clone came up once. V and J are TRBV2 and TRBJ2-7; 7 nucleotides line up with TRBD2. Germline CDR1 is SNHLY and CDR2 is FYNNEI. This CDR3 comprises 16 residues. J gave up 6 bases and V 3 bases, and 14 bases lay outside the gene matches. The CDR3 is CASSDPSGGWDGEQYF. The CDR3 DNA reads TGTGCCAGCAGTGATCCATCGGGGGGTTGGGACGGCGAGCAGTACTTC.